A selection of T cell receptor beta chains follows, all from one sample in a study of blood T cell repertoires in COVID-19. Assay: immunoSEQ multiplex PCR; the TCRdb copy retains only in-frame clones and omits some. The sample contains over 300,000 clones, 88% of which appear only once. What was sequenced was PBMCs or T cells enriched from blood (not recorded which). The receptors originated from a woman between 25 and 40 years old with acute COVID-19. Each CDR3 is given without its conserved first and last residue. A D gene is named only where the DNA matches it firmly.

cdr3_aa: ASSHGMNTEAF; v_call: TRBV5-1; d_call: NA
cdr3_aa: ASSLVGQGSLEQF; v_call: TRBV5-4; d_call: TRBD1
cdr3_aa: ASRDLGQSDNQPQH; v_call: TRBV19; d_call: TRBD1
cdr3_aa: SVDLTGQGAQETQY; v_call: TRBV29-1; d_call: TRBD1
cdr3_aa: ASSYGTGGEQY; v_call: TRBV6-5; d_call: TRBD1
cdr3_aa: ASSQDKQGPQVAF; v_call: TRBV4-2; d_call: NA
cdr3_aa: ASSQAVTDTQY; v_call: TRBV4-1; d_call: NA
cdr3_aa: ASSQGWRGAPTNTGELF; v_call: TRBV3-1/TRBV3-2; d_call: TRBD2
cdr3_aa: SVENRGGTSTDTQY; v_call: TRBV29-1; d_call: TRBD1
cdr3_aa: ASSYGLAKNIQY; v_call: TRBV6-5; d_call: NA
cdr3_aa: ASNRGRGAYTDTQY; v_call: TRBV11-2; d_call: TRBD2
cdr3_aa: AISESRPDGYEQY; v_call: TRBV10-3; d_call: NA
cdr3_aa: ASSDGTSGEPSTDTQY; v_call: TRBV7-2; d_call: TRBD2
cdr3_aa: ASSSAQRDRGAGYT; v_call: TRBV7-9; d_call: TRBD1
cdr3_aa: ASRQGQGAVVAEKLF; v_call: TRBV2; d_call: TRBD1
cdr3_aa: ASRDRTNTEAF; v_call: TRBV10-2; d_call: TRBD1
cdr3_aa: ATSRDRVSNYGYT; v_call: TRBV15; d_call: NA
cdr3_aa: ATSDPVGLAGGLETQY; v_call: TRBV24-1; d_call: TRBD2
cdr3_aa: ASSLNSGGARGEQF; v_call: TRBV4-3; d_call: TRBD2
cdr3_aa: AISTDRVSSYEQY; v_call: TRBV10-3; d_call: TRBD1
cdr3_aa: ASSQDSGGAYNEQF; v_call: TRBV4-3; d_call: TRBD2
cdr3_aa: ASSPTREGGYT; v_call: TRBV7-9; d_call: NA
cdr3_aa: ASSLRWLAGETQY; v_call: TRBV7-2; d_call: TRBD2
cdr3_aa: ATSREEPWNTGELF; v_call: TRBV15; d_call: NA
cdr3_aa: SVASGIHNEQF; v_call: TRBV29-1; d_call: NA
cdr3_aa: ASSIDRLYNEQF; v_call: TRBV19; d_call: NA
cdr3_aa: ASSQDWGQGMNEQF; v_call: TRBV4-3; d_call: TRBD1
cdr3_aa: ASSTGISYEQY; v_call: TRBV2; d_call: NA
cdr3_aa: SVGSTGGSDTQY; v_call: TRBV29-1; d_call: TRBD1
cdr3_aa: ASSLGLAGLGEQY; v_call: TRBV7-2; d_call: TRBD2
cdr3_aa: ATSGTGDLEEKLF; v_call: TRBV24-1; d_call: TRBD1
cdr3_aa: ASSERTLPYEQY; v_call: TRBV6-1; d_call: NA
cdr3_aa: ASSRGTGNYGYT; v_call: TRBV11-1; d_call: TRBD1
cdr3_aa: ASSFGGGASTDTQY; v_call: TRBV11-2; d_call: TRBD2
cdr3_aa: ASSYSTDTQY; v_call: TRBV5-1; d_call: NA
cdr3_aa: AIREAGAYNEQF; v_call: TRBV10-3; d_call: TRBD2
cdr3_aa: ASSLTRLAGDNEQF; v_call: TRBV7-3; d_call: TRBD2
cdr3_aa: ASSTGAVNEKLF; v_call: TRBV7-6; d_call: TRBD1
cdr3_aa: ASSQGTGLSGNTIY; v_call: TRBV3-1/TRBV3-2; d_call: TRBD1
cdr3_aa: ASSAQTGVNTEAF; v_call: TRBV6-2/TRBV6-3; d_call: TRBD1
cdr3_aa: ATSDSSTDTQY; v_call: TRBV24-1; d_call: NA
cdr3_aa: ASRQGTIYT; v_call: TRBV12-3/TRBV12-4; d_call: NA
cdr3_aa: ASSLEGLNYGYT; v_call: TRBV5-1; d_call: NA
cdr3_aa: ASSRRLGGGGAPDTQY; v_call: TRBV4-3; d_call: TRBD2
cdr3_aa: ASSSTPGRLSGNTIY; v_call: TRBV5-5; d_call: NA